A selection of T cell receptor beta chains follows, all from one sample in a study of cytomegalovirus exposure and HLA in healthy donors. TCRdb keeps only in-frame clones here, not all; method: immunoSEQ multiplex PCR. The data hold fewer than 250,000 clones, with about 70% observed a single time. The sequenced material came from PBMCs. The receptors were sampled from a woman aged 25 to 39 in good health and CMV-seronegative. The CDR3 runs from the conserved cysteine through the conserved F or W. A D gene is named only where the DNA matches it firmly. The listing skips clone size in some rows; elsewhere it reads once, few, many or a size class.

D gene	clone size	V gene	J gene	CDR3 protein	CDR3 DNA
TRBD2	NA	TRBV7-9	TRBJ2-1	CASSSAGGGAYNEQFF	TGTGCCAGCAGCTCCGCCGGCGGGGGGGCCTACAATGAGCAGTTCTTC
NA	NA	TRBV28	TRBJ1-2	CASSSGTNNYGYTF	TGTGCCAGCAGTTCCGGGACAAATAACTATGGCTACACCTTC
TRBD1	NA	TRBV2	TRBJ2-2	CASSLTGGRTGELFF	TGTGCCAGCAGTTTGACAGGGGGCCGGACCGGGGAGCTGTTTTTT
TRBD2	NA	TRBV7-8	TRBJ2-5	CASSFSGTKETQYF	TGTGCCAGCAGTTTTTCCGGGACTAAAGAGACCCAGTACTTC
NA	NA	TRBV9	TRBJ2-7	CASSAHPGRADEQYF	TGTGCCAGCAGCGCACACCCGGGCAGGGCAGACGAGCAGTACTTC
NA	NA	TRBV30	TRBJ2-1	CAWSIEGAPYNEQFF	TGTGCCTGGAGTATCGAGGGAGCCCCCTACAATGAGCAGTTCTTC
NA	many	TRBV27	TRBJ1-2	CASRDSYLNYGYTF	TGTGCCAGCAGGGACAGCTACCTTAACTATGGCTACACCTTC
TRBD2	NA	TRBV18	TRBJ2-3	CASSPTKQSGGEDTQYF	TGTGCCAGCTCACCCACAAAACAGAGCGGGGGGGAAGATACGCAGTATTTT
TRBD2	NA	TRBV7-8	TRBJ2-1	CASIMPGLASQSSYNEQFF	TGTGCCAGCATCATGCCGGGACTAGCGTCCCAGAGCTCCTACAATGAGCAGTTCTTC
NA	NA	TRBV6-5	TRBJ1-5	CASSYGRGQPQHF	TGTGCCAGCAGTTACGGGAGGGGTCAGCCCCAGCATTTT
NA	once	TRBV11-2	TRBJ1-1	CASSLAQGHTEAFF	TGTGCCAGCAGCTTAGCTCAGGGGCACACTGAAGCTTTCTTT
NA	NA	TRBV6-4	TRBJ2-6	CASSAQPAGSGANVLTF	TGTGCCAGCAGTGCCCAACCCGCAGGGTCTGGGGCCAACGTCCTGACTTTC
TRBD2	once	TRBV7-9	TRBJ2-3	CASSLALAGVNTDTQYF	TGTGCCAGCAGCTTGGCGCTAGCGGGAGTAAACACAGATACGCAGTATTTT
TRBD1	NA	TRBV6-1	TRBJ1-2	CASSYPGQYGYTF	TGTGCCAGCAGTTATCCGGGACAGTATGGCTACACCTTC
NA	NA	TRBV14	TRBJ1-1	CASSDRDFHPEAFF	TGTGCCAGCAGCGACCGGGACTTCCATCCTGAAGCTTTCTTT
NA	NA	TRBV19	TRBJ1-2	CASSLTDSRGYTF	TGTGCCAGTAGCCTAACGGACAGTAGGGGCTACACCTTC
NA	NA	TRBV6-5	TRBJ2-1	CASTPRERIDNEQFF	TGTGCCAGCACCCCGAGGGAGCGGATAGACAATGAGCAGTTCTTC
TRBD2	few	TRBV7-9	TRBJ2-7	CASSWTSDNYEQYF	TGTGCCAGCAGCTGGACTAGCGATAACTACGAGCAGTACTTC
NA	few	TRBV7-3	TRBJ1-2	CASSIQTGSGGYTF	TGTGCCAGCAGCATACAAACAGGGTCGGGGGGCTACACCTTC
NA	few	TRBV6-5	TRBJ2-7	CASSYQRGSTYEQYF	TGTGCCAGCAGTTATCAGCGCGGCTCGACCTACGAGCAGTACTTC
TRBD2	NA	TRBV7-2	TRBJ2-3	CASSQERGGPDTQYF	TGTGCCAGCAGCCAAGAGCGGGGGGGCCCAGATACGCAGTATTTT
TRBD1	NA	TRBV5-1	TRBJ2-6	CASSPPGQPGSGANVLTF	TGCGCCAGCAGCCCCCCGGGACAGCCCGGCTCTGGGGCCAACGTCCTGACTTTC
NA	NA	TRBV10-2	TRBJ1-4	CASRPDSNEKLFF	TGCGCCAGCAGACCTGACAGTAATGAAAAACTGTTTTTT
NA	few	TRBV5-1	TRBJ1-1	CASSPLGVTTEAFF	TGCGCCAGCAGCCCGCTAGGGGTGACCACTGAAGCTTTCTTT
NA	NA	TRBV13	TRBJ2-5	CASSLGGLGAPQYF	TGTGCCAGCAGCTTAGGGGGATTAGGGGCTCCCCAGTACTTC
TRBD1	NA	TRBV5-1	TRBJ2-1	CASSLSSGTGVNEQFF	TGCGCCAGCAGCTTGAGTAGCGGGACAGGGGTGAATGAGCAGTTCTTC
NA	once	TRBV12-5	TRBJ2-3	CASGRQGTDTQYF	TGTGCTAGTGGCCGGCAGGGCACAGATACGCAGTATTTT
TRBD1	NA	TRBV4-1	TRBJ2-1	CASSQGPGQGLSSYNEQFF	TGCGCCAGCAGCCAAGGCCCGGGACAGGGCTTAAGCTCCTACAATGAGCAGTTCTTC
TRBD1	once	TRBV6-5	TRBJ2-7	CASSQGAGEQYF	TGTGCCAGCAGTCAGGGGGCTGGGGAGCAGTACTTC
NA	NA	TRBV5-6	TRBJ2-1	CASSLALDRKSSYNEQFF	TGTGCCAGCAGCTTGGCCCTCGACAGGAAAAGCTCCTACAATGAGCAGTTCTTC
NA	few	TRBV11-2	TRBJ2-3	CASSLLQSTDTQYF	TGTGCCAGCAGCTTACTACAGAGCACAGATACGCAGTATTTT
NA	NA	TRBV9	TRBJ1-1	CASSVKATSTEAFF	TGTGCCAGCAGCGTAAAGGCCACTAGCACTGAAGCTTTCTTT
TRBD2	NA	TRBV6-1	TRBJ2-2	CAIERGPGELFF	TGTGCCATCGAGCGGGGTCCCGGGGAGCTGTTTTTT
TRBD2	NA	TRBV27	TRBJ2-7	CASRRTSGRASYEQYF	TGTGCCAGCAGACGGACTAGCGGGAGAGCCTCCTACGAGCAGTACTTC
TRBD1	few	TRBV25-1	TRBJ2-3	CASSVGQGALGTQYF	TGTGCCAGCAGTGTCGGGCAGGGGGCTCTAGGTACGCAGTATTTT
NA	NA	TRBV7-2	TRBJ1-4	CASRTTGAGEKLFF	TGTGCCAGCAGGACAACAGGTGCTGGTGAAAAACTGTTTTTT
TRBD1	few	TRBV18	TRBJ1-1	CASSPLLTGGNTEAFF	TGTGCCAGCTCACCACTTCTTACAGGGGGGAACACTGAAGCTTTCTTT
TRBD2	NA	TRBV29-1	TRBJ2-2	CSAGSSGGIMFF	TGCAGCGCTGGCAGTAGCGGGGGGATTATGTTTTTT
TRBD1	NA	TRBV4-1	TRBJ1-2	CASSQGTGQGGGYGYTF	TGCGCCAGCAGCCAAGGGACCGGACAGGGGGGCGGCTATGGCTACACCTTC
NA	NA	TRBV11-2	TRBJ1-3	CASSFTDSNSGNTIYF	TGTGCCAGCAGCTTTACCGACAGCAATTCTGGAAACACCATATATTTT
TRBD1	once	TRBV4-1	TRBJ1-1	CASSQGTGAENTEAFF	TGCGCCAGCAGCCAAGGCACAGGGGCTGAGAACACTGAAGCTTTCTTT
NA	NA	TRBV7-8	TRBJ2-2	CASSLVEAQAANTGELFF	TGTGCCAGCAGCTTAGTCGAGGCCCAAGCTGCCAACACCGGGGAGCTGTTTTTT
NA	NA	TRBV5-1	TRBJ2-1	CASSWRDRAGGEQFF	TGCGCCAGCAGCTGGCGGGACAGGGCGGGGGGTGAGCAGTTCTTC
NA	NA	TRBV9	TRBJ1-2	CASSNPNLNYGYTF	TGTGCCAGCAGCAACCCCAACCTAAACTATGGCTACACCTTC
NA	few	TRBV6-5	TRBJ1-5	CASRRGRGSNQPQHF	TGTGCCAGCAGAAGAGGAAGAGGCAGCAATCAGCCCCAGCATTTT
NA	NA	TRBV10-3	TRBJ1-2	CAISETQGSGYTF	TGTGCCATCAGCGAAACCCAGGGTAGTGGCTACACCTTC
NA	NA	TRBV18	TRBJ1-1	CASSMTGPMNTEAFF	TGTGCCAGCTCGATGACAGGTCCTATGAACACTGAAGCTTTCTTT
TRBD2	NA	TRBV7-6	TRBJ2-1	CASSKSPTSGNSYNEQFF	TGTGCCAGCAGCAAAAGCCCCACTAGCGGGAACTCCTACAATGAGCAGTTCTTC
NA	NA	TRBV4-1	TRBJ2-3	CASRLRSTDTQYF	TGCGCCAGCAGACTCAGGAGCACAGATACGCAGTATTTT
TRBD1	NA	TRBV7-8	TRBJ1-4	CASSRQGVEKLFF	TGTGCCAGCAGCAGACAGGGGGTCGAAAAACTGTTTTTT
NA	NA	TRBV19	TRBJ1-6	CATRGTLSSYNSPLHF	TGTGCCACCAGGGGTACTCTAAGCTCCTATAATTCACCCCTCCACTTT
TRBD1	once	TRBV11-3	TRBJ1-2	CASSTTGGVYGYTF	TGTGCCAGCAGCACTACAGGGGGCGTCTATGGCTACACCTTC
NA	few	TRBV18	TRBJ2-5	CASSPKDSMKGETQYF	TGTGCCAGCTCACCCAAGGACAGTATGAAAGGAGAGACCCAGTACTTC